The clone carrying this TCR beta chain is medium-sized (0.01 to 0.1%) in the sample. The sample is drawn from a study of spatial heterogeneity in lung cancer. Sample time point: blood at routine non-recurrence follow-up after resection. TCRdb redid the calling of the 5' RACE reads with MiXCR, one entry per CDR3 protein. The sample yields some 4,500 distinct CDR3 sequences, 26% seen once. V gave up 11 bases and J gave up 0 bases, with 12 bases separating them. The V gene's germline CDR1 is MDHEN and CDR2 SYDVKM. There are 13 residues in the CDR3. This receptor was obtained from a male donor with early-stage non-small cell lung cancer. The material was PBMCs, obtained at follow-up. This chain connects TRBV28 to TRBJ2-3; the D is unclear. The CDR3, as DNA: TGTGCCGTGGGCCGCTCTAGCACAGATACGCAGTATTTT. Translation: CAVGRSSTDTQYF.